This TCR beta chain was sequenced in a study of blood T cell repertoires in COVID-19. Study summary: Both acute and convalescent COVID-19 samples were obtained from the United States, Italy and Spain.

Trimming removed 2 bases at V and 1 base at J, with 8 bases between. The CDR3 is 15 residues long. The germline gives CDR1 SGHTA, CDR2 FQGTGA. Clones were read by immunoSEQ multiplex PCR, and TCRdb kept only the in-frame ones, dropping some. In the table there are approximately 140,000 clones, about 80% of which are singletons. Sequencing was carried out using peripheral blood. The TCR originated in a man between 65 and 79 years old with acute or convalescent COVID-19. V and J are TRBV7-3 and TRBJ2-2, with a weak D call TRBD2 (5 bases). This CDR3 reads CASSLSGGNTGELFF. In DNA form, the CDR3 reads TGTGCCAGCAGCTTATCAGGAGGGAACACCGGGGAGCTGTTTTTT. The whole variable domain, remainder taken from reference TRBV7-3 and TRBJ2-2, is GAGVSQTPSNKVTEKGKYVELRCDPISGHTALYWYRQSLGQGPEFLIYFQGTGAADDSGLPNDRFFAVRPEGSVSTLKIQRTERGDSAVYLCASSLSGGNTGELFFGEGSRLTVL.